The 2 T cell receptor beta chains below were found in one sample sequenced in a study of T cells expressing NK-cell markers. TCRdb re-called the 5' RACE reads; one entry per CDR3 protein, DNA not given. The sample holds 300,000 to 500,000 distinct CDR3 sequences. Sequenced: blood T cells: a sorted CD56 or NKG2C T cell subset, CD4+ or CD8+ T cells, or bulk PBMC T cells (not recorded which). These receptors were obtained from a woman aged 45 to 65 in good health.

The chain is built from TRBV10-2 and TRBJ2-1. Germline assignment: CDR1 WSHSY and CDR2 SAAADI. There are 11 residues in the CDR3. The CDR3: CASSVFDEQFF.

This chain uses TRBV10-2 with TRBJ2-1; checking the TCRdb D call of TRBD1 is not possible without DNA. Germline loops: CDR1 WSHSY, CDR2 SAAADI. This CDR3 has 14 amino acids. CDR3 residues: CASRWDGNYNEQFF.